Below, 32 T cell receptor beta chains from the same sample are listed, as sequenced in a study of cytomegalovirus exposure and HLA in healthy donors. PCR primers comprised 60 Vbeta and 13 Jbeta primers. TCRdb's copy holds only in-frame clones and misses some; the assay was immunoSEQ multiplex PCR. This sample has 150,000 to 200,000 clones, with around 75% found just once. The sequencing sample was made of PBMCs. The receptor source for this set is a male donor in good health and CMV-seropositive.

The CDR3 here is CAWSVRGESGNTIYF. The CDR3 nucleotides are TGTGCCTGGAGTGTACGGGGGGAGTCGGGAAACACCATATATTTT. The V gene is TRBV30, the J gene TRBJ1-3; weak D call: TRBD1 (5 bases). The CDR3 spans 15 residues. Germline CDR1 reads GTSNPN; CDR2 reads SVGIG (reference sequence). Trimming took off 0 bases at V and 4 bases at J, with 13 bases between the two ends.

This sequence joins TRBV4-1 and TRBJ2-3; D gene unclear. Germline CDR1 and CDR2: MGHRA and YSYEKL. The CDR3 has 12 residues. Trimming cost V 5 bases and J 6 bases, with 9 bases left between them. The CDR3 DNA reads as TGCGCCAGCAGCGCTGGAGCGGATACGCAGTATTTT. Its translation is CASSAGADTQYF.

V usage is TRBV30 and J usage is TRBJ2-7; possible D gene TRBD2, 6 bases. The CDR3 has 13 amino acids. The V gene's germline CDR1 is GTSNPN and CDR2 SVGIG (reference sequence). V was cut by 3 bases and J by 3 bases, with 12 bases left in between. The CDR3 region has the DNA TGTGCCTGGAGAATAGGAGGGGTCTACGAGCAGTACTTC. It encodes CAWRIGGVYEQYF. Variable domain in full (rest from reference TRBV30 and TRBJ2-7): SQTIHQWPATLVQPVGSPLSLECTVEGTSNPNLYWYRQAAGRGLQLLFYSVGIGQISSEVPQNLSASRPQDRQFILSSKKLLLSDSGFYLCAWRIGGVYEQYFGPGTRLTVT.

The chain has TRBV11-3 and TRBJ2-2; 8 bases are shared with TRBD2. Germline V gene data show CDR1 as SGHNT and CDR2 as YENEEA. The CDR3 contains 17 residues. V shed 5 bases, J shed 3 bases, and the junction held 11 bases outside the gene matches. Written as DNA, the CDR3 is TGTGCCAGCAGCCCATTTTCGGGGGGGGCATACACCGGGGAGCTGTTTTTT. It codes for CASSPFSGGAYTGELFF. Combining the CDR3 with reference TRBV11-3 and TRBJ2-2 gives the whole variable domain EAGVVQSPRYKIIEKKQPVAFWCNPISGHNTLYWYLQNLGQGPELLIRYENEEAVDDSQLPKDRFSAERLKGVDSTLKIQPAELGDSAVYLCASSPFSGGAYTGELFFGEGSRLTVL.

The V and J genes are TRBV7-2 and TRBJ2-5, with 11 bases matching TRBD2. This CDR3 region has 15 residues. Per the germline V gene, CDR1 is SGHTA and CDR2 is FQGNSA. V lost 5 bases to trimming and J lost 2 bases; unmatched junction nucleotides: 4. The CDR3 spells CASSRRLAGQETQYF. In nucleotides, the CDR3 is TGTGCCAGCAGCCGCCGACTAGCGGGGCAAGAGACCCAGTACTTC.

This clone appeared a single time. This chain joins TRBV6-5 and TRBJ2-3; 9 bases match TRBD2. In germline, CDR1 is MNHEY, CDR2 SVGAGI. V trimming: 2 bases; J trimming: 4 bases; junction bases outside the gene matches: 4. The CDR3 totals 15 residues. The CDR3 bases are TGTGCCAGCAGTTACGCCGCGGGAGGGGCAGATACGCAGTATTTT. Amino acids: CASSYAAGGADTQYF.

V and J are TRBV18 and TRBJ2-2; 11 nucleotides align to TRBD1. The CDR3 covers 17 residues. V shed 6 bases and J 4 bases; nucleotides not matched to a gene: 10. CDR1 KGHSH and CDR2 LQKENI come from the germline V gene. The CDR3 loop reads CASSPEGTGGITGELFF. The CDR3 DNA follows: TGTGCCAGCTCGCCAGAAGGGACAGGGGGGATCACCGGGGAGCTGTTTTTT.

The chain uses TRBV9 and TRBJ2-7; 7 nucleotides align to TRBD2. V trimming: 0 bases; J trimming: 6 bases; junction bases outside the gene matches: 6. Germline loops: CDR1 SGDLS, CDR2 YYNGEE. CDR3 length: 14 residues. The CDR3 here is CASSVGGSVVEQYF. DNA for the CDR3: TGTGCCAGCAGCGTAGGCGGGAGCGTTGTCGAGCAGTACTTC.

This clone was detected a few times. V usage is TRBV4-3 and J usage is TRBJ2-3, with D possibly matching TRBD2 (6 bases). Between the trimmed V and J ends, which lost 0 bases and 1 base, there was a span of 14 bases. Germline assignment: CDR1 LGHNA and CDR2 YSLEER. This CDR3 has 17 residues. Here the CDR3 reads CASSQDRGSRGTDTQYF. CDR3 sequence (DNA): TGCGCCAGCAGCCAAGATCGGGGGAGTCGGGGCACAGATACGCAGTATTTT.

This chain connects TRBV9 to TRBJ2-4; D ambiguous. Germline V gives CDR1 SGDLS, CDR2 YYNGEE. Trimming shortened V by 6 bases and J by 4 bases, and 8 bases separated the two germline ends. There are 12 residues in the CDR3. Here the CDR3 reads CASTGSKNIQYF. In DNA, the CDR3 is TGTGCCAGCACCGGGTCTAAAAACATTCAGTACTTC.

Written as DNA, the CDR3 is TGTGCCAGCAGTCGGACACGCTCCTACGAGCAGTACTTC. Its translation is CASSRTRSYEQYF. The chain couples TRBV28 to TRBJ2-7; D is possibly TRBD1 (5 bases). This CDR3 is 13 amino acids long. CDR1 is MDHEN, CDR2 SYDVKM, per germline. V dropped 5 bases and J dropped 0 bases, with 8 bases sitting between them.

The sample holds one count of this clone. The chain links TRBV30 to TRBJ1-4; 7 bases align to TRBD1. The CDR3 length is 20 residues. Germline V gives CDR1 GTSNPN, CDR2 SVGIG (reference sequence). With 1 base clipped from V and 0 bases from J, the junction kept 17 bases outside the gene matches. Here the CDR3 DNA reads TGTGCCTGGAGTGCTTTGTTCGGGACAGCGAAAGGACCAACTAATGAAAAACTGTTTTTT. Encoded protein: CAWSALFGTAKGPTNEKLFF.

The chain couples TRBV7-8 to TRBJ2-1; 9 bases fit TRBD2. The CDR3 totals 15 residues. The V gene's germline CDR1 is SGHVS and CDR2 FQNEAQ. Losses at the gene ends were 1 base for V and 6 bases for J; bases not matched to a gene: 4. CDR3 bases: TGTGCCAGCAGCTTAGGGCTAGCGGGGACCAATGAGCAGTTCTTC. Protein product: CASSLGLAGTNEQFF.

J is TRBJ2-6 and V is TRBV28, with a tentative D call TRBD1 (6 bases). The V end lost 5 bases, the J end lost 0 bases, and 17 bases lay between the germline ends. This CDR3 is built from 18 residues. Per germline, CDR1 MDHEN and CDR2 SYDVKM. In DNA, the CDR3 is TGTGCCAGCAGTGTCCTCGGGACAACCATCTCTGGGGCCAACGTCCTGACTTTC. It is translated as CASSVLGTTISGANVLTF.

The V and J genes are TRBV27 and TRBJ2-1, with D tentatively TRBD1 (5 bases). The CDR3 consists of 15 residues. CDR1 and CDR2 (germline): MNHEY, SMNVEV (reference sequence). Trimming shortened V by 3 bases and J by 4 bases, and 13 bases separated the two germline ends. Written as DNA, the CDR3 is TGTGCCAGCAGTTTCACCCCGACAGTTTACAATGAGCAGTTCTTC. It codes for CASSFTPTVYNEQFF.

The chain has TRBV9 and TRBJ2-7, with 10 bases aligning to TRBD1. CDR1 and CDR2 (germline): SGDLS, YYNGEE. The CDR3 covers 16 residues. The V segment lost 3 bases and the J segment 5 bases; nucleotides outside the gene matches: 11. In DNA form, the CDR3 reads TGTGCCAGCAGCGCCCAATTGGGGACAGGGGTAAACGAGCAGTACTTC. Its translation: CASSAQLGTGVNEQYF.

The V call is TRBV5-1, the J call TRBJ2-7, with 8 bases fitting TRBD1. Germline lookup yields CDR1 SGHRS and CDR2 YFSETQ. The V gene end was trimmed by 4 bases and the J gene end by 3 bases; junction bases not matched to a gene: 9. The CDR3 sequence is 15 residues long. The DNA of the CDR3 is TGCGCCAGCAGCCACGGACAGGGTAGAAACTACGAGCAGTACTTC. Its translation: CASSHGQGRNYEQYF.

The J gene is TRBJ2-7, the V gene TRBV7-6; a weak D match, TRBD2 (5 bases). The CDR3 is 14 amino acids. CDR1 is SGHVS, CDR2 FNYEAQ, per germline. The germline V and J ends were trimmed by 2 bases and 5 bases, with 13 bases remaining between them. The CDR3 DNA sequence: TGTGCCAGCAGCTTACTGGCGGGCCCCGACGAGCAGTACTTC. Its translation is CASSLLAGPDEQYF.

The chain has TRBV7-9 and TRBJ2-7, with 11 bases identical to TRBD1. CDR1 and CDR2 from the germline V gene are SEHNR and FQNEAQ (reference sequence). The CDR3 spans 15 residues. V was clipped by 5 bases and J by 3 bases; unmatched bases: 6. The CDR3 region is CASSGTGTGGYEQYF. CDR3 in DNA: TGTGCCAGCAGCGGAACCGGGACAGGGGGCTACGAGCAGTACTTC.

Only one count was recorded for this clone. The chain carries TRBV30 and TRBJ2-1, with D hard to call. CDR1 is GTSNPN, CDR2 SVGIG, per germline (reference sequence). V lost 6 bases to trimming and J lost 9 bases, with 15 bases between them. The CDR3 is made up of 12 amino acids. This CDR3 reads CACGKDSAEQFF. The CDR3 DNA is TGTGCCTGCGGTAAAGACTCGGCTGAGCAGTTCTTC. Looking up the rest from reference TRBV30 and TRBJ2-1 gives the full variable domain: SQTIHQWPATLVQPVGSPLSLECTVEGTSNPNLYWYRQAAGRGLQLLFYSVGIGQISSEVPQNLSASRPQDRQFILSSKKLLLSDSGFYLCACGKDSAEQFFGPGTRLTVL.

This chain connects TRBV18 to TRBJ2-1; 7 bases line up with TRBD2. Germline trimming cut 3 bases from V and 0 bases from J; bases unmatched to any gene: 8. This CDR3 spans 17 amino acids. Germline CDR1 reads KGHSH; CDR2 reads LQKENI. CDR3 in amino acids: CASSPLDGGSSYNEQFF. CDR3 in DNA: TGTGCCAGCTCACCTCTGGACGGGGGGAGCTCCTACAATGAGCAGTTCTTC. The whole variable domain, filled in from reference TRBV18 and TRBJ2-1, reads NAGVMQNPRHLVRRRGQEARLRCSPMKGHSHVYWYRQLPEEGLKFMVYLQKENIIDESGMPKERFSAEFPKEGPSILRIQQVVRGDSAAYFCASSPLDGGSSYNEQFFGPGTRLTVL.

The chain uses TRBV2 and TRBJ2-3, with TRBD2 matching over 10 bases. Germline CDR1 reads SNHLY; CDR2 reads FYNNEI. The junction had 15 bases not matched to a gene; V was cut back by 8 bases and J by 4 bases. The CDR3 has 17 amino acids. The CDR3 here is CASALSGGLTDSDTQYF. The CDR3 region has the DNA TGTGCCAGCGCCCTTAGCGGGGGGTTAACCGATTCAGATACGCAGTATTTT.

The chain combines TRBV9 with TRBJ2-5, with 10 nucleotides matching TRBD2. Germline values: CDR1 SGDLS, CDR2 YYNGEE. Trimming took 0 bases from V and 5 from J; bases not matched to a gene: 10. The CDR3 extends over 17 amino acids. The CDR3 protein is CASSVGVLAGAGETQYF. CDR3 bases: TGTGCCAGCAGCGTAGGTGTCCTAGCGGGGGCGGGGGAGACCCAGTACTTC.

The chain carries TRBV5-1 and TRBJ2-2; D remains unclear. CDR1 and CDR2 (germline): SGHRS, YFSETQ. The CDR3 runs 14 residues. The V end was cut by 7 bases, the J end by 2 bases, with 12 bases between. The DNA for the CDR3 is TGCGCCAGCGGCGGAGTCAGCAACACCGGGGAGCTGTTTTTT. Protein sequence: CASGGVSNTGELFF.

Of note for this clone: Germline is not matched at one junction end, which may reflect a read error. The chain links TRBV2 to TRBJ2-1, with 13 positions matching TRBD2. Germline V CDR1 and CDR2: SNHLY, FYNNEI. The CDR3 has 18 amino acids. The CDR3 sequence: CASSAHPGTSGIYNERFF. The CDR3 coding sequence is TGTGCCAGCAGCGCCCATCCCGGGACTAGCGGGATCTACAATGAGCGGTTCTTC.

The chain employs TRBV9 and TRBJ2-3, with TRBD2 as a possible D gene (5 bases). In germline, CDR1 is SGDLS, CDR2 YYNGEE. V was pared by 1 base and J by 2 bases, with 11 bases between. The CDR3 sequence is 15 residues long. The CDR3 loop is CASSVSSGFTDTQYF. CDR3 DNA: TGTGCCAGCAGCGTATCAAGCGGCTTCACAGATACGCAGTATTTT.

The V call is TRBV27, the J call TRBJ2-7; a possible D gene is TRBD2 (6 bases). The CDR3 is 14 amino acids. V gave up 8 bases and J gave up 5 bases, with 19 bases separating them. Per the germline V gene, CDR1 is MNHEY and CDR2 is SMNVEV (reference sequence). The CDR3 loop is CASSEESAGHEQYF. In nucleotides, the CDR3 is TGTGCCAGCTCAGAGGAGAGCGCGGGACACGAGCAGTACTTC.

Comments on this clone: The same CDR3 is also encoded by other DNA sequences in this sample. The chain couples TRBV5-1 to TRBJ1-5, with D unclear. V dropped 0 bases and J dropped 5 bases, with 6 bases sitting between them. CDR1 and CDR2 from the germline V gene are SGHRS and YFSETQ. The CDR3 covers 13 residues. The CDR3 coding sequence is TGCGCCAGCAGCTTGGCCGGTGATCAGCCCCAGCATTTT. Translated, it gives CASSLAGDQPQHF. The full variable domain, rest sourced from reference TRBV5-1 and TRBJ1-5, is KAGVTQTPRYLIKTRGQQVTLSCSPISGHRSVSWYQQTPGQGLQFLFEYFSETQRNKGNFPGRFSGRQFSNSRSEMNVSTLELGDSALYLCASSLAGDQPQHFGDGTRLSIL.

In the case of this clone: An end of the junction differs from the germline gene, which may be a read error. Written as DNA, the CDR3 is TGTGCCAGCAGTCGCGTGGGACAGGGCGCCTACGGGCAGTACTTC. This sequence encodes CASSRVGQGAYGQYF. The rearrangement uses TRBV6-5 and TRBJ2-7, with 9 nucleotides matching TRBD1. Germline V gives CDR1 MNHEY, CDR2 SVGAGI. The CDR3 sequence is 15 residues long.

This clone was found a few times. The chain links TRBV7-3 to TRBJ1-2, with 8 bases identical to TRBD1. The CDR3 is 12 residues long. V lost 3 bases, J lost 7 bases, and 1 base stayed unmatched. CDR1 is SGHTA, CDR2 FQGTGA, per germline. The CDR3 loop is CASSLGTGGYTF. As DNA, the CDR3 is TGTGCCAGCAGCTTGGGGACAGGTGGCTACACCTTC.

This clone is a singleton in its sample. The chain joins TRBV25-1 to TRBJ1-1; TRBD1 matches at 9 bases. Germline V lookup: CDR1 MGHDK, CDR2 SYGVNS. The CDR3 covers 15 residues. The V segment lost 5 bases and the J segment 3 bases; nucleotides outside the gene matches: 7. CDR3 nucleotides: TGTGCCAGCAGTATAGAAGACAGGGGGGACACTGAAGCTTTCTTT. As protein: CASSIEDRGDTEAFF. The complete variable domain, with remaining parts taken from reference TRBV25-1 and TRBJ1-1, reads EADIYQTPRYLVIGTGKKITLECSQTMGHDKMYWYQQDPGMELHLIHYSYGVNSTEKGDLSSESTVSRIRTEHFPLTLESARPSHTSQYLCASSIEDRGDTEAFFGQGTRLTVV.

The chain recombines TRBV5-4 with TRBJ2-3, with D unresolved. The CDR3 runs to 15 residues. The germline CDR1 and CDR2 sequences are SGHNT and YYREEE (reference sequence). V was pared by 3 bases and J by 5 bases, with 16 bases between. The CDR3 bases are TGTGCCAGCAGCTCCAGGTCCCAGGCAAGAGATACGCAGTATTTT. Translated, it gives CASSSRSQARDTQYF. Using reference TRBV5-4 and TRBJ2-3 for the parts outside the CDR3, the full variable domain is ETGVTQSPTHLIKTRGQQVTLRCSSQSGHNTVSWYQQALGQGPQFIFQYYREEENGRGNFPPRFSGLQFPNYSSELNVNALELDDSALYLCASSSRSQARDTQYFGPGTRLTVL.